A selection of T cell receptor beta chains follows, all from one sample in a study of T-cell reconstitution after alpha-beta-depleted transplantation in children. TCRdb recomputed calls from the PCR reads with MiXCR, one row per CDR3 protein. The data contain approximately 400,000 distinct CDR3 sequences, about 17% of them singletons. The specimen was PBMCs, mostly from graft donor cells, collected 360 days after TCRalphabeta/CD19-depleted stem cell transplant. These receptors all stem from a boy less than two years old who had a stem cell transplant for Wiskott-Aldrich syndrome, so the T cells may come from the graft donor. Both conserved end residues are part of each CDR3. D genes are given only for firm matches. The size of a clone is reported for some rows only, either as once, few or many, or as a class for expanded clones.

>TRBV27|.|TRBJ2-7|.
CASTPLDRPGEQYF
TGTGCCAGTACACCCTTGGACCGGCCCGGGGAGCAGTACTTC
>TRBV4-1|few|TRBJ2-4|TRBD2
CASSPGLAGGRAKNIQYF
TGCGCCAGCAGCCCAGGACTAGCGGGGGGAAGGGCCAAAAACATTCAGTACTTC
>TRBV20-1|.|TRBJ2-1|TRBD2
CSARVRREAYNEQFF
TGCAGTGCTAGGGTAAGGCGGGAGGCCTACAATGAGCAGTTCTTC
>TRBV3-1|few|TRBJ2-5|.
CASSQAELAARETQYF
TGTGCCAGCAGCCAAGCAGAGTTAGCGGCTAGGGAGACCCAGTACTTC
>TRBV24-1|few|TRBJ2-5|TRBD1
CATSDANRGRETQYF
TGTGCCACCAGTGATGCCAACAGGGGACGAGAGACCCAGTACTTC
>TRBV6-2/TRBV6-3|few|TRBJ1-1|.
CASHKGYEAFF
TGTGCCAGTCATAAGGGGTATGAAGCTTTCTTT
>TRBV7-2|.|TRBJ2-5|.
CASSSEGREETQYF
TGTGCCAGCAGCTCCGAAGGAAGGGAAGAGACCCAGTACTTC
>TRBV29-1|few|TRBJ2-1|.
CSVGTKLRREQFF
TGCAGCGTTGGAACAAAATTGCGTAGGGAGCAGTTCTTC
>TRBV5-5|few|TRBJ2-3|TRBD2
CASSLPLLAGSDTQYF
TGTGCCAGCAGCTTGCCTCTGCTAGCGGGGTCAGATACGCAGTATTTT
>TRBV5-5|few|TRBJ2-5|.
CASSLGFGTGSFWRYF
.
>TRBV5-1|few|TRBJ2-7|.
CASSYDYPSYEQYF
TGCGCCAGCAGCTACGACTACCCATCCTACGAGCAGTACTTC
>TRBV7-9|once|TRBJ2-1|.
CASSLFRRENNEQFF
TGTGCCAGCAGCCTCTTTAGGAGGGAAAACAATGAGCAGTTCTTC
>TRBV5-1|many|TRBJ1-4|.
CASSLGGEKLFF
TGTGCCAGCAGCTTAGGGGGAGAAAAACTGTTTTTT
>TRBV28|.|TRBJ2-3|.
CASSFGTKHTQYF
TGTGCCAGCAGTTTCGGGACAAAACATACGCAGTATTTT
>TRBV10-1|.|TRBJ2-3|TRBD2
CASNAGAADTQYF
TGCGCCAGCAACGCGGGAGCCGCCGATACGCAGTATTTT
>TRBV6-2/TRBV6-3|few|TRBJ2-3|TRBD2
CASSYSASGRTDTQYF
TGTGCCAGCAGTTACTCGGCTAGCGGGAGGACAGATACGCAGTATTTT
>TRBV12-3/TRBV12-4|few|TRBJ1-6|.
CASSFAGRNNSPLHF
TGTGCCAGCAGTTTCGCGGGTAGGAATAATTCACCCCTCCACTTT
>TRBV6-2/TRBV6-3|many|TRBJ2-4|.
CASSYLIPTVSWAKNIQYF
TGTGCCAGCAGTTACCTCATCCCTACAGTGAGCTGGGCCAAAAACATTCAGTACTTC
>TRBV20-1|.|TRBJ2-7|.
CSARLDYEQYF
TGCAGTGCCCGACTGGACTACGAGCAGTACTTC
>TRBV6-5|.|TRBJ2-1|.
CASSYRRAGNEQFF
TGTGCCAGCAGTTACAGAAGGGCGGGTAATGAGCAGTTCTTC
>TRBV4-3|.|TRBJ2-5|.
CASSQDEGRETQYF
TGCGCCAGCAGCCAAGATGAGGGAAGGGAGACCCAGTACTTC
>TRBV29-1|few|TRBJ2-1|TRBD2
CSVAGLAGVPLSYNEQFF
TGCAGCGTTGCGGGACTAGCGGGAGTCCCTCTCTCCTACAATGAGCAGTTCTTC
>TRBV27|.|TRBJ2-7|.
CASSLSRENEQYF
TGTGCCAGCAGTTTATCCCGGGAAAACGAGCAGTACTTC
>TRBV12-3/TRBV12-4|.|TRBJ2-2|.
CASSLLSVGELFF
TGTGCCAGCAGTTTATTATCAGTCGGGGAGCTGTTTTTT
>TRBV18|.|TRBJ1-1|.
CASSLFSGDNTEAFF
TGTGCCAGCTCACTTTTCTCCGGGGACAATACTGAAGCTTTCTTT
>TRBV6-2/TRBV6-3|.|TRBJ2-7|TRBD2
CASSPFSGAGTRHYEQYF
TGTGCCAGCAGCCCCTTTTCGGGGGCCGGGACTAGACACTACGAGCAGTACTTC
>TRBV6-1|.|TRBJ2-1|TRBD2
CASRHHSGREINNEQFF
TGTGCCAGCAGACACCATAGCGGGAGGGAGATCAACAATGAGCAGTTCTTC
>TRBV29-1|few|TRBJ2-7|TRBD2
CSVDTGGAPEQYF
TGCAGCGTCGACACCGGGGGGGCGCCCGAGCAGTACTTC
>TRBV20-1|.|TRBJ2-3|TRBD1
CSGLTGDYTDTQYF
TGCAGTGGTCTGACAGGGGATTACACAGATACGCAGTATTTT
>TRBV25-1|many|TRBJ2-7|.
CANGGAGAYEQYF
TGTGCCAACGGAGGGGCAGGGGCCTACGAGCAGTACTTC
>TRBV19|.|TRBJ2-7|TRBD1
CASSIRTGSYEQYF
TGTGCCAGTAGTATCAGGACAGGAAGCTACGAGCAGTACTTC
>TRBV5-1|.|TRBJ2-7|TRBD2
CASSLASLAGGLYEQYF
TGCGCCAGCAGCTTGGCGTCTCTAGCGGGAGGACTATACGAGCAGTACTTC
>TRBV24-1|.|TRBJ2-1|TRBD1
CATSDPGQVGDEQFF
TGTGCCACCAGTGACCCGGGACAGGTGGGCGATGAGCAGTTCTTC
>TRBV4-1|.|TRBJ2-3|TRBD2
CASSRLAGGTLTDTQYF
TGCGCCAGCAGCCGGTTAGCGGGGGGGACACTCACAGATACGCAGTATTTT
>TRBV29-1|few|TRBJ1-2|TRBD1
CSVGRQGGHYGYTF
TGCAGCGTTGGGAGACAGGGAGGGCACTATGGCTACACCTTC
>TRBV6-2/TRBV6-3|.|TRBJ1-2|.
CASTYARTGPNYGYTF
TGTGCCAGCACTTACGCGCGGACGGGTCCCAACTATGGCTACACCTTC
>TRBV15|few|TRBJ2-6|.
CATSRANSGANVLTF
TGTGCCACCAGCAGAGCTAACTCTGGGGCCAACGTCCTGACTTTC
>TRBV20-1|.|TRBJ2-1|TRBD1
CSAGQGMGYNEQFF
TGCAGTGCAGGACAGGGGATGGGGTACAATGAGCAGTTCTTC
>TRBV4-2|.|TRBJ2-5|.
CASSHGVLGETQYF
TGTGCCAGCAGCCACGGCGTCTTGGGAGAGACCCAGTACTTC
>TRBV5-1|.|TRBJ2-5|.
CASSLLPTGVGQETQYF
TGCGCCAGCAGCTTGCTTCCCACCGGAGTGGGACAAGAGACCCAGTACTTC
>TRBV10-3|few|TRBJ2-7|TRBD2
CAISVGGLAGIGDEQYF
TGTGCCATCAGTGTAGGGGGACTAGCGGGAATAGGAGACGAGCAGTACTTC
>TRBV18|.|TRBJ2-1|.
CASSPKEWDEQFF
TGTGCCAGCTCACCAAAGGAATGGGATGAGCAGTTCTTC
>TRBV5-1|few|TRBJ2-1|.
CASSPVRGTSNEQFF
TGCGCCAGCAGCCCCGTCAGGGGAACGAGCAATGAGCAGTTCTTC
>TRBV12-3/TRBV12-4|.|TRBJ2-3|TRBD2
CASSFLLLAGGPSGTDTQYF
TGTGCCAGCAGTTTTCTCCTACTAGCGGGGGGGCCGTCGGGCACAGATACGCAGTATTTT
>TRBV20-1|.|TRBJ2-5|.
CSANDRFQETQYF
TGCAGTGCTAACGACAGGTTCCAAGAGACCCAGTACTTC
>TRBV15|few|TRBJ2-5|TRBD1
CATSRKLTGRAETQYF
TGTGCCACCAGCAGAAAACTGACAGGGCGAGCGGAGACCCAGTACTTC
>TRBV2|few|TRBJ2-7|.
CASTRQALYEQYF
TGTGCCAGCACGCGACAGGCCCTCTACGAGCAGTACTTC
>TRBV12-3/TRBV12-4|.|TRBJ2-2|TRBD2
CASSPQAGGGELFF
TGTGCCAGCAGTCCCCAAGCGGGAGGCGGGGAGCTGTTTTTT
>TRBV5-1|few|TRBJ2-1|.
CASSYRWALMDTYNEQFF
TGCGCCAGCAGCTACAGGTGGGCCCTAATGGATACGTACAATGAGCAGTTCTTC
>TRBV2|.|TRBJ2-3|.
CASSEAGIDTQYF
TGTGCCAGCAGTGAGGCGGGGATTGATACGCAGTATTTT
>TRBV20-1|many|TRBJ2-7|.
CSARRESAYEQYF
TGCAGTGCTAGACGGGAAAGTGCCTACGAGCAGTACTTC
>TRBV6-4|.|TRBJ2-6|.
CASSVKSSGANVLTF
TGTGCCAGCAGTGTCAAGTCCTCAGGGGCCAACGTCCTGACTTTC
>TRBV3-1|.|TRBJ2-4|.
CASSQEGLGRNIQYF
TGTGCCAGCAGCCAAGAGGGTCTCGGTAGGAACATTCAGTACTTC
>TRBV5-1|few|TRBJ2-1|.
CASSWRYYNEQFF
TGCGCCAGCAGCTGGCGCTACTACAATGAGCAGTTCTTC
>TRBV9|few|TRBJ2-3|.
CASSGGAKRDTQYF
TGTGCCAGCAGCGGAGGGGCCAAAAGGGATACGCAGTATTTT
>TRBV4-1|.|TRBJ2-3|.
CASSQIESTDTQYF
TGCGCCAGCAGCCAAATCGAAAGCACAGATACGCAGTATTTT
>TRBV7-9|.|TRBJ1-2|.
CASSNRAYGYTF
TGTGCCAGCAGCAACCGGGCATATGGCTACACCTTC